This T cell receptor (beta chain) was obtained from a study of blood T cell repertoires in COVID-19. Study-level information: There were acute and convalescent COVID-19 samples, and they came from the United States, Italy and Spain. From T cells, B-cell-depleted T cells, or PBMCs came the material, which was cDNA or gDNA.

Per the original data handling: Cell counts per sample came from amplifying reference gene primers. Method: immunoSEQ multiplex PCR; TCRdb's copy keeps in-frame clones and lacks some. The V and J calls and clone size were taken over from that table, and D and trimming were inferred from the DNA. The repertoire holds over 20,000 clones, with just over 85% as singletons. Deletions cut 6 bases from V and 0 bases from J, with 4 bases between. The length of the CDR3 is 12 residues. The V gene's germline CDR1 is LNHDA and CDR2 SQIVND (reference sequence). A few counts support this clone. This sequence joins TRBV19 and TRBJ2-3; D call uncertain. Sequencing was performed on peripheral blood. The sequence derives from a man in his forties or fifties with active COVID-19. CDR3 region: CASRQSTDTQYF. CDR3 DNA sequence: TGTGCCAGTAGACAGAGCACAGATACGCAGTATTTT. The full variable domain, completed using reference TRBV19 and TRBJ2-3, is DGGITQSPKYLFRKEGQNVTLSCEQNLNHDAMYWYRQDPGQGLRLIYYSQIVNDFQKGDIAEGYSVSREKKESFPLTVTSAQKNPTAFYLCASRQSTDTQYFGPGTRLTVL.